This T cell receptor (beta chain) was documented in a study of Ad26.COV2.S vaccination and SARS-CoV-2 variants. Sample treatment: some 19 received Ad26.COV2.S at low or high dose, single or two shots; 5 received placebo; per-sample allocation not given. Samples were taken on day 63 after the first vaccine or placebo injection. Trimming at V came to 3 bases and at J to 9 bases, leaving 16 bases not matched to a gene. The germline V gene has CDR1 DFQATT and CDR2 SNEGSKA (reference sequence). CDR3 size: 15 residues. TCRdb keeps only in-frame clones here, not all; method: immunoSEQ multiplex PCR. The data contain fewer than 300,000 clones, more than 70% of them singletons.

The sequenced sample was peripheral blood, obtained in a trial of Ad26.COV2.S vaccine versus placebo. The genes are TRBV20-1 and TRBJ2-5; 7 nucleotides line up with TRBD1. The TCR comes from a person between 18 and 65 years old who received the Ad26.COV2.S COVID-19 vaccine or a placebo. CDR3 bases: TGCAGTGCTAGTTCGGGACAGCTAACTCGTTGGTCCCAGTACTTC. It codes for CSASSGQLTRWSQYF.